This TCR beta chain comes out of a study of T cell responses to AZD1222 COVID-19 vaccine. A remark on this clone: Its antigen is undetermined.

Per germline, CDR1 MNHNY and CDR2 SVGAGI (reference sequence). Trimming cost V 6 bases and J 4 bases, with 15 bases left between them. The CDR3 is made up of 14 amino acids. The study's findings and limits: Per reports, nearly half of all spike-specific TCRs target regions that are unmutated in variants. Once two AZD1222 doses were given, Spike-specific TCR breadth and depth went up.

The assay was immunoSEQ multiplex PCR, and TCRdb's table has in-frame clones only and misses some. This sample yields 50,000 to 65,000 clones, of which around 90% are seen a single time; approximately 5.4% belongs to the top ten. The rearrangement uses TRBV6-6 and TRBJ1-1; D possibly corresponds to TRBD1 (5 bases). Sequencing was performed on peripheral blood, taken on day 0 of AZD1222 vaccination. This TCR derives from an adult in good health. CDR3 sequence: CASRFGASGTEAFF. The CDR3 DNA reads TGTGCCAGCAGGTTCGGGGCTTCGGGCACTGAAGCTTTCTTT.